The present T cell receptor (beta chain) was sequenced within a study of blood T cell repertoires in COVID-19. The table came from immunoSEQ multiplex PCR; TCRdb's copy has only in-frame clones and leaves some out. The table lists around 150,000 clones, roughly 80% of them singletons. In regard to this clone: At one end, the junction sequence differs from germline, possibly due to a read error.

Germline values: CDR1 LGHDT, CDR2 YNNKEL (reference sequence). The CDR3 length is 16 residues. The sample taken for sequencing was peripheral blood. The V gene is TRBV3-1 (or the pseudogene TRBV3-2), the J gene TRBJ2-2; 7 bases match TRBD2. The TCR was taken from a man between 65 and 79 years old with acute or convalescent COVID-19. This CDR3 reads CASSPPLAGVHRGAVF. CDR3 DNA: TGTGCCAGCAGCCCACCTTTGGCGGGGGTCCACCGGGGAGCTGTTTTT.